Following are 9 T cell receptor beta chains from one sample sequenced in a study of T cell repertoires in cytomegalovirus infection. Their recognized antigens are unknown. TCRdb re-analysed the reads in MiXCR, keeping a single row per CDR3 protein. The sample lists 800,000 to 950,000 distinct CDR3 sequences, about 30% occurring once. The sample here was cultured CD8+ T cells from PBMCs, taken from culture after CMV antigen stimulation. The receptor source for this set is a human donor in good health (CMV status not recorded). Some clones in this sample may be carry-over from other donors' samples.

The V gene is TRBV5-6, the J gene TRBJ2-3; D unclear. From germline, CDR1 is SGHDT and CDR2 YYEEEE. Trimming removed 0 bases from V and 2 bases from J, with 16 bases in between. The CDR3 has 17 residues. As DNA, the CDR3 is TGTGCCAGCAGCTTGGTAGCCCCCAGCAGGTACACAGATACGCAGTATTTT. It specifies CASSLVAPSRYTDTQYF.

This chain joins TRBV12-5 and TRBJ2-5, with D tentatively TRBD2 (6 bases). Germline CDR1 and CDR2: LGHNT and FRNRAP. Deletions cut 1 base from V and 2 bases from J, with 8 bases between. There are 14 residues in the CDR3. CDR3 DNA sequence: TGTGCTAGTGGTTTGGGCGGGGTTCAAGAGACCCAGTACTTC. It encodes CASGLGGVQETQYF.

The rearrangement joins TRBV4-3 to TRBJ2-1, with a tentative D call TRBD2 (6 bases). Germline CDR1 and CDR2: LGHNA and YSLEER. The CDR3 spans 18 residues. Trimming left V 4 bases short and J 0 bases short, with 19 bases between. The CDR3 loop reads CASSPFVISGRSYNEQFF. The CDR3, as DNA: TGCGCCAGCAGCCCGTTCGTAATCAGCGGGCGCTCCTACAATGAGCAGTTCTTC.

The chain couples TRBV28 to TRBJ1-5; tentatively, D is TRBD1 (6 bases). Trimming removed 3 bases at V and 7 bases at J, with 13 bases between. Germline V lookup: CDR1 MDHEN, CDR2 SYDVKM. This CDR3 comprises 14 residues. The DNA for the CDR3 is TGTGCCAGCAGTTTGGCGGGGGCTAGCCAGCCCCAGCATTTT. Its translation is CASSLAGASQPQHF. Based on the CDR3 plus reference TRBV28 and TRBJ1-5, the full variable domain is DVKVTQSSRYLVKRTGEKVFLECVQDMDHENMFWYRQDPGLGLRLIYFSYDVKMKEKGDIPEGYSVSREKKERFSLILESASTNQTSMYLCASSLAGASQPQHFGDGTRLSIL.

The chain recombines TRBV19 with TRBJ1-1, with D maybe TRBD1 (6 bases). Trimming stripped 10 bases from V and 5 bases from J, with 14 bases between. The CDR3 extends over 12 amino acids. The germline gives CDR1 LNHDA, CDR2 SQIVND (reference sequence). Here the CDR3 DNA reads TGTGCCATTCAACATACAGGGACTGAAGCTTTCTTT. It is translated as CAIQHTGTEAFF.

V is TRBV5-6 and J is TRBJ1-2, with no clear D. CDR3 length equals 14 residues. Germline V gene sequence: CDR1 SGHDT, CDR2 YYEEEE. V lost 0 bases, J lost 3 bases, and 9 bases lay in between. The CDR3 here is CASSLGQTDYGYTF. CDR3 DNA sequence: TGTGCCAGCAGCTTGGGCCAAACGGACTATGGCTACACCTTC.

V usage is TRBV10-1 and J usage is TRBJ2-3; no clear D. This CDR3 is 14 amino acids long. Germline V gene data show CDR1 as WNHNN and CDR2 as SYGVQD (reference sequence). Trimming took off 4 bases at V and 2 bases at J, with 10 bases between the two ends. CDR3 in DNA: TGCGCCAGCAGTGCTGTTTCTGACACAGATACGCAGTATTTT. As protein: CASSAVSDTDTQYF.

The chain joins TRBV12-3 or TRBV12-4 to TRBJ2-7; TRBD1 matches 9 bases. The CDR3 covers 15 residues. V shed 3 bases, J shed 2 bases, and the junction held 5 bases outside the gene matches. The CDR3, as DNA: TGTGCCAGCAGTTTGGGACAGGGAGCGGCCTACGAGCAGTACGTC. Translating gives CASSLGQGAAYEQYV.

V gene TRBV10-2 combines with J gene TRBJ2-3, with 14 bases matching TRBD2. Trimming removed 8 bases from V and 1 base from J; junction bases left unmatched: 8. The CDR3 runs 17 residues. Germline-derived CDR1 and CDR2 are WSHSY and SAAADI. CDR3 DNA sequence: TGCGCCAGCTCCGGGACTAGCGGGGGATACCGCACAGATACGCAGTATTTT. It yields the protein CASSGTSGGYRTDTQYF.